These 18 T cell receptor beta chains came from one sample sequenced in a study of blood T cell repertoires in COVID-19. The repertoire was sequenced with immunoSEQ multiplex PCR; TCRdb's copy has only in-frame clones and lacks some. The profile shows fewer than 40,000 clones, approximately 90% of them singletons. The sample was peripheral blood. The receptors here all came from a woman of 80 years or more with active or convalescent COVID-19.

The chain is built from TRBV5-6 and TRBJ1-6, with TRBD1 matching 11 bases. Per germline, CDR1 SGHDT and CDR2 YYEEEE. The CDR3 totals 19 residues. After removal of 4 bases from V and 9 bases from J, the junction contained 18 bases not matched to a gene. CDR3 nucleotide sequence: TGTGCCAGCAGCGGGGGGACAGGGGGAACAATTCTGGATAGTTCACCCCTCCACTTT. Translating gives CASSGGTGGTILDSSPLHF.

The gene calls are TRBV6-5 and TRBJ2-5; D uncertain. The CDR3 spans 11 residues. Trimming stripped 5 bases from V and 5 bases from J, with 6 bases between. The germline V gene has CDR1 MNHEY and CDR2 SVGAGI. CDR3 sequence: CASSSPETQYF. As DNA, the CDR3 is TGTGCCAGCAGTAGCCCGGAGACCCAGTACTTC.

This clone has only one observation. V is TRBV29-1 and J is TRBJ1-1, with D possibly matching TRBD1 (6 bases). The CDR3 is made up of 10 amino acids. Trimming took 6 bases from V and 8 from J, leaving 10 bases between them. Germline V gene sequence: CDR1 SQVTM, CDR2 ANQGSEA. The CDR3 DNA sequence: TGCAGCGTAAGACAGGCAGAAGCTTTCTTT. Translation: CSVRQAEAFF.

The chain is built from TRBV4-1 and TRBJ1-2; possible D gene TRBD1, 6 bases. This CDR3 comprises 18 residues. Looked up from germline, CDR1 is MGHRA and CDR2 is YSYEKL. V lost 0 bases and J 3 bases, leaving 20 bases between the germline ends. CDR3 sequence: CASSQEGSGAALDYGYTF. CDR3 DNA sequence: TGCGCCAGCAGCCAAGAAGGGTCAGGGGCCGCACTGGACTATGGCTACACCTTC.

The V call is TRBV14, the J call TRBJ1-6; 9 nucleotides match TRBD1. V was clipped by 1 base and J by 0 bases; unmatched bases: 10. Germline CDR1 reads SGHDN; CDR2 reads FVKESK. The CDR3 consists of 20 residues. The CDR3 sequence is CASSQVGTGRTSSYNSPLHF. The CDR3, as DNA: TGTGCCAGCAGCCAAGTCGGGACAGGGAGAACTAGCTCCTATAATTCACCCCTCCACTTT.

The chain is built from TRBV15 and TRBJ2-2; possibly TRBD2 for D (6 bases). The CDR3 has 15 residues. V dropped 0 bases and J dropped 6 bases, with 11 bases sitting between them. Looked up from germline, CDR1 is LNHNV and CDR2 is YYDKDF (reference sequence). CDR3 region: CATSRDPGLSGELFF. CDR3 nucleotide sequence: TGTGCCACCAGCAGAGATCCGGGACTTTCCGGGGAGCTGTTTTTT. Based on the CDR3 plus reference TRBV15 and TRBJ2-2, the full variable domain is DAMVIQNPRYQVTQFGKPVTLSCSQTLNHNVMYWYQQKSSQAPKLLFHYYDKDFNNEADTPDNFQSRRPNTSFCFLDIRSPGLGDTAMYLCATSRDPGLSGELFFGEGSRLTVL.

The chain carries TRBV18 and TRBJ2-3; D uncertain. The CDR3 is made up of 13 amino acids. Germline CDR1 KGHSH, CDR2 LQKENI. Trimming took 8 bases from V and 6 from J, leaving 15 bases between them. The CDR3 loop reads CASGGLPRDTQYF. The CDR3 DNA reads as TGTGCCAGCGGCGGCCTCCCGAGGGATACGCAGTATTTT.

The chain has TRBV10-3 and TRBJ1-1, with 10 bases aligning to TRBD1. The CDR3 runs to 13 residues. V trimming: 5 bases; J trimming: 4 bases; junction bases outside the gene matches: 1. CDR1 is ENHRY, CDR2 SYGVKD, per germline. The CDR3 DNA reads TGTGCCATCAGTCGGGACAGGGGCACTGAAGCTTTCTTT. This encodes CAISRDRGTEAFF.

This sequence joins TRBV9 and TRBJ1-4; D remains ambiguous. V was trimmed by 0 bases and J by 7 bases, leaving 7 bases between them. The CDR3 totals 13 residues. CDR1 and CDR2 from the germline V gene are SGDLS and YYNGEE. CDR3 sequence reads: CASSVGSGEKLFF. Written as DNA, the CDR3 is TGTGCCAGCAGCGTAGGGTCAGGTGAAAAACTGTTTTTT.

The CDR3 DNA reads as TGCAGCGCAGGACAGGCCGCTGGAAACACCATATATTTT. It is translated as CSAGQAAGNTIYF. This chain uses TRBV29-1 with TRBJ1-3, with 7 bases matching TRBD1. V lost 7 bases and J lost 2; bases outside the gene matches: 5. This CDR3 spans 13 amino acids. CDR1 and CDR2 (germline): SQVTM, ANQGSEA.

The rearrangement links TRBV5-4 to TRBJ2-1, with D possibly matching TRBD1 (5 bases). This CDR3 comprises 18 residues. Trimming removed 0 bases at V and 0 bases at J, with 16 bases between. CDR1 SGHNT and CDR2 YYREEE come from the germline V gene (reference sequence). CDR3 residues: CASSLDQGKYSSYNEQFF. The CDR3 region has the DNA TGTGCCAGCAGCTTGGACCAGGGCAAGTACAGCTCCTACAATGAGCAGTTCTTC.

This chain's CDR3 is CASRPTGGGNTIYF. The CDR3 nucleotides are TGTGCCAGCAGGCCTACAGGGGGTGGAAACACCATATATTTT. The rearrangement uses TRBV5-4 and TRBJ1-3; 8 bases match TRBD1. Unmatched junction bases numbered 4, after V lost 5 bases and J lost 3 bases. The CDR3 runs to 14 residues. Looked up from germline, CDR1 is SGHNT and CDR2 is YYREEE (reference sequence).

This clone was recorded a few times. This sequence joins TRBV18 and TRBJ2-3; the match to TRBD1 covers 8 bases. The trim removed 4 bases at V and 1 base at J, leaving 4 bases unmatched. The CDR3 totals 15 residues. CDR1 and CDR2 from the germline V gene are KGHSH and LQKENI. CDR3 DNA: TGTGCCAGCTCACTTGTACAGGGGGGCACAGATACGCAGTATTTT. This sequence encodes CASSLVQGGTDTQYF.

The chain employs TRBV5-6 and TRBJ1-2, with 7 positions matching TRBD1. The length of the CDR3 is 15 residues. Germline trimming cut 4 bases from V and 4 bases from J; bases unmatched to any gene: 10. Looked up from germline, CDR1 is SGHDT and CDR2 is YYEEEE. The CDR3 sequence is CASSMGQSNIYGYTF. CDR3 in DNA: TGTGCCAGCAGCATGGGACAGAGCAACATCTATGGCTACACCTTC.

The CDR3 DNA sequence: TGTGCCACCAGGAGGGAAGATGAAGCTTTCTTT. Amino acids: CATRREDEAFF. V usage is TRBV19 and J usage is TRBJ1-1; D is undetermined. The V end was cut by 10 bases, the J end by 7 bases, with 13 bases between. Looked up from germline, CDR1 is LNHDA and CDR2 is SQIVND (reference sequence). The CDR3 totals 11 residues.

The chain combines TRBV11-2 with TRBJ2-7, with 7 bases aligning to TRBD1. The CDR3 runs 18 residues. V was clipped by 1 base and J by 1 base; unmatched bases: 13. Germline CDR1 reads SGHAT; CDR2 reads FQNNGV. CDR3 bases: TGTGCCAGCAGCTTAGTTGATCTTACCTGGACAGGTTCCTACGAGCAGTACTTC. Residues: CASSLVDLTWTGSYEQYF.

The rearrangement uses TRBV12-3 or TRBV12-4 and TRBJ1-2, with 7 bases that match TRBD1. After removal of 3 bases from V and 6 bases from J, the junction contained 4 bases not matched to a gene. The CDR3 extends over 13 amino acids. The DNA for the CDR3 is TGTGCCAGCAGTTTTTGGACAGGAGATGGCTACACCTTC. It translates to CASSFWTGDGYTF.

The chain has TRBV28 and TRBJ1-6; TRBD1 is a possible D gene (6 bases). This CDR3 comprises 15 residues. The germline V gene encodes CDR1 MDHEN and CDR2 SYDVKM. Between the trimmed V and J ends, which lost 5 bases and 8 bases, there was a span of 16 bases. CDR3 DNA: TGTGCCAGCAGTACCGGACTCAGGGGAGATTCACCCCTCCACTTT. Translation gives CASSTGLRGDSPLHF.